The present T cell receptor (beta chain) was sequenced within a study of shared clonotypes between healthy human individuals. At the level of the study: Used for every donor were three CD4 naive, three CD4 memory, two CD8 naive and one CD8 memory plate. Study-level results: Inspection by rarefaction showed sorted-subset sequencing to be incomplete despite large depth. Estimated richness was generally greater in naive than memory subsets. Unshared clonotypes carried lower generation probabilities than those common to all four donors.

Data came from immunoSEQ multiplex PCR; TCRdb stores just in-frame clones and leaves some out. The repertoire consists of about 1.5 million clones, with roughly 97% occurring once and the leading ten covering about 1%. Comments on this clone: Its antigen is not identified.

Sequenced: naive CD4+ T cells sorted from blood. The subset was: CD45RA+ positively selected. This TCR derives from a man aged 25 to 45 in good health.

This CDR3 reads CASSSSLRGRDPDTQYF. The CDR3 DNA reads TGTGCCAGCAGCAGCTCTCTACGCGGGAGGGACCCAGATACGCAGTATTTT. The chain links TRBV7-8 to TRBJ2-3; 9 bases are a match to TRBD2. The V and J ends lost 5 bases and 4 bases, in that order; junction bases with no gene match: 13. Germline CDR1 is SGHVS and CDR2 is FQNEAQ. This CDR3 contains 17 residues.